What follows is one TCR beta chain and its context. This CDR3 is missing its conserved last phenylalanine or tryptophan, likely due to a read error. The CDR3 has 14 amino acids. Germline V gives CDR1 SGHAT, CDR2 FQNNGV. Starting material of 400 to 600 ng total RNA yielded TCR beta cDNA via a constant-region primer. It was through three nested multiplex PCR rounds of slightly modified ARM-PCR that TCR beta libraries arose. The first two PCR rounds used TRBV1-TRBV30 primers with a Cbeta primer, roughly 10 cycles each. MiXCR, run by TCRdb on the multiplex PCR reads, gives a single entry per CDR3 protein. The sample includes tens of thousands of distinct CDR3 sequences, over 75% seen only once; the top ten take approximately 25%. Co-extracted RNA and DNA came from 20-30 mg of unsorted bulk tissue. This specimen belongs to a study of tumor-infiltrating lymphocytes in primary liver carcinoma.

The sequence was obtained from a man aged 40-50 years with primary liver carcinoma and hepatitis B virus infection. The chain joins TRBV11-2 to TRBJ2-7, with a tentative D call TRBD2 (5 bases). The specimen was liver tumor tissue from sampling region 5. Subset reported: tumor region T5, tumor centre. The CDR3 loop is CPSTRGSSTYEQYY. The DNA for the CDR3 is TGTCCCAGCACCCGTGGGAGTTCCACCTACGAGCAGTACTAC.